This T cell receptor (beta chain) was found in a study of T cells after posttransplantation cyclophosphamide. The CDR3 spans 14 residues. Germline CDR1 is MNHEY and CDR2 is SVGAGI. Trimming shortened V by 10 bases and J by 0 bases, and 14 bases separated the two germline ends. This clone was detected many times. Method: immunoSEQ multiplex PCR; TCRdb's copy keeps in-frame clones and lacks some. The sample is made up of 35,000 to 55,000 clones, none counted only once. The chain links TRBV6-5 to TRBJ2-3, with D possibly being TRBD2 (6 bases). The sequence came from a man aged 40-55 years in good health, CMV-negative, and a related stem cell transplant donor. Sequenced sample: PBMCs. The CDR3 DNA reads TGTGCCATCAGACGGCGGGGTAGCACAGATACGCAGTATTTT. Translating gives CAIRRRGSTDTQYF.